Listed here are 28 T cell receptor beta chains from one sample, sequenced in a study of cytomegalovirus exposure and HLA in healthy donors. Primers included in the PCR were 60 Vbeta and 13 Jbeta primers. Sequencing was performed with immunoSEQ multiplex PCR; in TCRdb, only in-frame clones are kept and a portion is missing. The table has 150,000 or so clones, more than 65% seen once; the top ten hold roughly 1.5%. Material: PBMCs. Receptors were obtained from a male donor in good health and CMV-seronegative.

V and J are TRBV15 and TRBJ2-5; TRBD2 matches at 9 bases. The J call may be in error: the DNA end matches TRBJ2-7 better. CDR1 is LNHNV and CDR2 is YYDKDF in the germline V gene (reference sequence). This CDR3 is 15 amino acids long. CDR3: CATSRGSSGAYEQYF. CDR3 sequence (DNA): TGTGCCACCAGCAGAGGGTCTAGCGGGGCCTACGAGCAGTACTTC.

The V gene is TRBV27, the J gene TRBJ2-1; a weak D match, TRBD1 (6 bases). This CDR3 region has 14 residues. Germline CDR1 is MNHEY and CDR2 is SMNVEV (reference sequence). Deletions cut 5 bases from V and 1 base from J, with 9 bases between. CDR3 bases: TGTGCCAGCAGTCAGACAGGATCCTACAATGAGCAGTTCTTC. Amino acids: CASSQTGSYNEQFF.

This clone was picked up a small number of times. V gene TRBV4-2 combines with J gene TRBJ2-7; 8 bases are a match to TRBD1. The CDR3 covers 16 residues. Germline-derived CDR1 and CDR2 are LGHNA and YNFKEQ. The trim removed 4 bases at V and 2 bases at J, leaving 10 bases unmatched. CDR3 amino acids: CASSRPPGQATYEQYF. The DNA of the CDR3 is TGTGCCAGCAGCCGACCCCCGGGACAGGCGACCTACGAGCAGTACTTC.

The CDR3 is CASSRAGGDHEQFF. The DNA of the CDR3 is TGTGCCAGTAGTCGGGCGGGGGGTGACCATGAGCAGTTCTTC. The genes are TRBV19 and TRBJ2-1, with TRBD2 matching over 8 bases. Trimming took 5 bases from V and 8 from J; bases not matched to a gene: 8. The CDR3 runs to 14 residues. Germline V gives CDR1 LNHDA, CDR2 SQIVND (reference sequence).

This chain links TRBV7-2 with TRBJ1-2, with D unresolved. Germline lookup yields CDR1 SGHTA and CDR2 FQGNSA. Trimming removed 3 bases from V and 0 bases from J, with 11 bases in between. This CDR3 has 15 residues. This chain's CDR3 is CASSFGQTPNYGYTF. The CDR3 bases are TGTGCCAGCAGCTTTGGGCAGACACCTAACTATGGCTACACCTTC.

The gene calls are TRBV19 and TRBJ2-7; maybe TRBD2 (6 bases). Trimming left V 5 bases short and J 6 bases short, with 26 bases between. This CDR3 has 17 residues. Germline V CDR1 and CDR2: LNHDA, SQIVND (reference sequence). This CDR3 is CASSGEVFIGSGSEQYF. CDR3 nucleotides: TGTGCCAGTAGTGGGGAGGTCTTTATCGGCTCGGGATCCGAGCAGTACTTC.

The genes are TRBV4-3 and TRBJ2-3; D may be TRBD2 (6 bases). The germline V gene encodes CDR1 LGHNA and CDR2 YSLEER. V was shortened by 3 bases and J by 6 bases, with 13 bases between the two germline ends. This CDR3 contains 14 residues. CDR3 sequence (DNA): TGCGCCAGCAGCCAGGAGGGAAGGTCTGATACGCAGTATTTT. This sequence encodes CASSQEGRSDTQYF.

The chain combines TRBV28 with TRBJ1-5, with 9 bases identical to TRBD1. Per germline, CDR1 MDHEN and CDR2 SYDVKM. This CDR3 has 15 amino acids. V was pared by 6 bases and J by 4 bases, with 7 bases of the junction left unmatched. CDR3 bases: TGTGCCAGCAGATCTACAGGGGGCTCTAATCAGCCCCAGCATTTT. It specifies CASRSTGGSNQPQHF.

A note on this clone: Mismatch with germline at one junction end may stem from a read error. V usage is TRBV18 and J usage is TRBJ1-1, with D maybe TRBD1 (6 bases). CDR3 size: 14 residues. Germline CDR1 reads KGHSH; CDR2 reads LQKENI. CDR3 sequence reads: CASSRDRSNIEAFF. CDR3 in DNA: TGTGCCAGCTCACGCGACAGGTCGAACATTGAAGCTTTCTTT.

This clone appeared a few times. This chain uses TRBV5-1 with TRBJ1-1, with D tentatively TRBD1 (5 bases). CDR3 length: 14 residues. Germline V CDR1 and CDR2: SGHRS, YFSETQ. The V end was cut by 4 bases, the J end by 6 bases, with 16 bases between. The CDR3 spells CASSPGVQGSEAFF. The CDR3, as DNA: TGCGCCAGCAGCCCGGGGGTTCAAGGGTCTGAAGCTTTCTTT.

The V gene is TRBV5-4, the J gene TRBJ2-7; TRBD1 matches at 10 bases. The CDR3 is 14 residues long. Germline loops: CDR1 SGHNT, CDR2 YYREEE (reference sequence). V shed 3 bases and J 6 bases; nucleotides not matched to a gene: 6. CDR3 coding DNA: TGTGCCAGCAGCTCACCGGGACAGGGGAGCGAGCAGTACTTC. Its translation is CASSSPGQGSEQYF.

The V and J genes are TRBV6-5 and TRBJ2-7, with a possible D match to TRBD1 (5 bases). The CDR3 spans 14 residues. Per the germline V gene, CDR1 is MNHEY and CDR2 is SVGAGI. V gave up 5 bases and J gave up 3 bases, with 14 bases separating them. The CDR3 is CASSAQTEHYEQYF. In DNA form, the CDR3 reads TGTGCCAGCAGTGCCCAGACAGAGCACTACGAGCAGTACTTC.

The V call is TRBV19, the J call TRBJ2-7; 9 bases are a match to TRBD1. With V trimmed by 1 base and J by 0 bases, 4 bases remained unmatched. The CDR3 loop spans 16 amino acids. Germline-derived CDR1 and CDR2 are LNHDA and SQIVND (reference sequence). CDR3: CASSIGDRASSYEQYF. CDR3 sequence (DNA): TGTGCCAGTAGTATAGGGGACAGGGCCAGCTCCTACGAGCAGTACTTC.

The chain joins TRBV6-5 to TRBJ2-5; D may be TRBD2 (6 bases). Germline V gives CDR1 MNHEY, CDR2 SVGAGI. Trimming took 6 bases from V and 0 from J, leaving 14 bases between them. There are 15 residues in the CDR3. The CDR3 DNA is TGTGCCAGCAGCCTACGTAGCGGTTACCAAGAGACCCAGTACTTC. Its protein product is CASSLRSGYQETQYF.

The CDR3 DNA follows: TGTGCCAGCAGCTCGGGACAGGGTGGGGAGACCCAGTACTTC. Translated: CASSSGQGGETQYF. The chain employs TRBV7-8 and TRBJ2-5, with 9 bases that match TRBD1. J was trimmed by 5 bases and V by 4 bases; bases with no gene match: 5. Germline lookup yields CDR1 SGHVS and CDR2 FQNEAQ. This CDR3 region has 14 residues.

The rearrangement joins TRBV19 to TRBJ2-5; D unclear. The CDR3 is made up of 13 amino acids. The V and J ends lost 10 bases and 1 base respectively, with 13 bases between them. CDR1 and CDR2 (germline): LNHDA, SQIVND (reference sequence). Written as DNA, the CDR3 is TGTGCCACCCGGGTTATGTTCCAAGAGACCCAGTACTTC. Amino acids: CATRVMFQETQYF.

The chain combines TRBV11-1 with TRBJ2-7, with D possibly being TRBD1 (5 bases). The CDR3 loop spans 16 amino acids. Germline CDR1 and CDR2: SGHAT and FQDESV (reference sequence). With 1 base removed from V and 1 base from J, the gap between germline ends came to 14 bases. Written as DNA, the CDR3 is TGTGCCAGCAGCTTAGAAAGCCAGGGTCTATCCTACGAGCAGTACTTC. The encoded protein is CASSLESQGLSYEQYF.

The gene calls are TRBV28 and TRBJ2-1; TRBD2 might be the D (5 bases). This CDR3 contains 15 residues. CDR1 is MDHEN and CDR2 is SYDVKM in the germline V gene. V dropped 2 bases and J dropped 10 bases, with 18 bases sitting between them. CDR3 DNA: TGTGCCAGCAGTTTACCGACCTCCGGGATGCACGAGCAGTTCTTC. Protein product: CASSLPTSGMHEQFF. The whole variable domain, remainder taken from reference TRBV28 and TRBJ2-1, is DVKVTQSSRYLVKRTGEKVFLECVQDMDHENMFWYRQDPGLGLRLIYFSYDVKMKEKGDIPEGYSVSREKKERFSLILESASTNQTSMYLCASSLPTSGMHEQFFGPGTRLTVL.

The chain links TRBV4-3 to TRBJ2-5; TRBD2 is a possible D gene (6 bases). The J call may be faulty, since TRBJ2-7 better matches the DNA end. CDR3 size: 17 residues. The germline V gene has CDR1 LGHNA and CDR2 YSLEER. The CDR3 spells CASSQERLLAGTYEQYF. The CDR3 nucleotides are TGCGCCAGCAGCCAAGAGAGGCTTCTGGCGGGAACCTACGAGCAGTACTTC.

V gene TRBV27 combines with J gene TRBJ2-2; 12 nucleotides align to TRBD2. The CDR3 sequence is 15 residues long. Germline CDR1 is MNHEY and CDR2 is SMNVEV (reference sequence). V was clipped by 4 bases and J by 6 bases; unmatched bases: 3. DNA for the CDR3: TGTGCCAGCAGTTCTTCTAGCGGGAGGGCCGGGGAGCTGTTTTTT. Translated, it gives CASSSSSGRAGELFF.

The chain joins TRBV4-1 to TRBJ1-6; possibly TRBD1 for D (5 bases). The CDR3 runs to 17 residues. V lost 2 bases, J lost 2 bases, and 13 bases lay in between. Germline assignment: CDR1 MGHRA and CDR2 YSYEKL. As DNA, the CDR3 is TGCGCCAGCAGCCAAATTGCAGCGGGGCCCTATAATTCACCCCTCCACTTT. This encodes CASSQIAAGPYNSPLHF.

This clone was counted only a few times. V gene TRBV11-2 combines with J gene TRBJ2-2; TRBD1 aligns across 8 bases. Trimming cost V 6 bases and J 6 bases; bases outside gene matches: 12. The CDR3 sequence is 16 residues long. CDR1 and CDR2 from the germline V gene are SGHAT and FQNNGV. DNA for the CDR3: TGTGCCAGCAGACGCCTCGCCGCGGGACAGGCCGGGGAGCTGTTTTTT. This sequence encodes CASRRLAAGQAGELFF.

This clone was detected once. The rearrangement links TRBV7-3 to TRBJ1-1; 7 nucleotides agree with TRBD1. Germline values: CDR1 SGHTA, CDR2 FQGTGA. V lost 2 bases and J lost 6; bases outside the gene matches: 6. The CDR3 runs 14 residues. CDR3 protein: CASSLDHQGAEAFF. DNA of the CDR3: TGTGCCAGCAGCTTAGATCACCAGGGGGCTGAAGCTTTCTTT.

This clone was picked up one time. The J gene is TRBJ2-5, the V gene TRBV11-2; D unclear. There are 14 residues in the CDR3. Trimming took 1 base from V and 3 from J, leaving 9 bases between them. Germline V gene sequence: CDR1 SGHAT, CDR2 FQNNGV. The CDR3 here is CASSLVGSKETQYF. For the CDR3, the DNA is TGTGCCAGCAGCTTAGTGGGCAGTAAAGAGACCCAGTACTTC.

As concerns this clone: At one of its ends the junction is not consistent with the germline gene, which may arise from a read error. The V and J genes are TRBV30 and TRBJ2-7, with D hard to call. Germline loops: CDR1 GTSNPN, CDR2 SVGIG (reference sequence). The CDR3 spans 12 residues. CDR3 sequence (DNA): TGTGCCTGGAGTGTGGGCATGTCCGTCCGCTCGTTC. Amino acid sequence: CAWSVGMSVRSF.

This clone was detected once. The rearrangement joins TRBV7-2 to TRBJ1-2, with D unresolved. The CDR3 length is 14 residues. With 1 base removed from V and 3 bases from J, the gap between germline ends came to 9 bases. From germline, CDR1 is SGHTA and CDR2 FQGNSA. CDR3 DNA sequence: TGTGCCAGCAGCTTAGAGACCGGGGACTATGGCTACACCTTC. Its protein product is CASSLETGDYGYTF.

CDR3 bases: TGTGCCATCAGTCCCCGGGACTCCGGGAACTACGAGCAGTACTTC. Its protein product is CAISPRDSGNYEQYF. This chain joins TRBV10-3 and TRBJ2-7; a possible D gene is TRBD2 (6 bases). The CDR3 extends over 15 amino acids. Germline V gene lookup returns CDR1 ENHRY and CDR2 SYGVKD. V shed 5 bases and J shed 3 bases, with 17 bases lying between them.

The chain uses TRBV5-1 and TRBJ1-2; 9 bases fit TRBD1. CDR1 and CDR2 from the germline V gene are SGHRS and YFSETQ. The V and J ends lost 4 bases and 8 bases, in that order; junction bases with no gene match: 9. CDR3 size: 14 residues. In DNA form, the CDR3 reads TGCGCCAGCAGCAAGAACCGGGACAGGGACGGCTACACCTTC. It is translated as CASSKNRDRDGYTF.